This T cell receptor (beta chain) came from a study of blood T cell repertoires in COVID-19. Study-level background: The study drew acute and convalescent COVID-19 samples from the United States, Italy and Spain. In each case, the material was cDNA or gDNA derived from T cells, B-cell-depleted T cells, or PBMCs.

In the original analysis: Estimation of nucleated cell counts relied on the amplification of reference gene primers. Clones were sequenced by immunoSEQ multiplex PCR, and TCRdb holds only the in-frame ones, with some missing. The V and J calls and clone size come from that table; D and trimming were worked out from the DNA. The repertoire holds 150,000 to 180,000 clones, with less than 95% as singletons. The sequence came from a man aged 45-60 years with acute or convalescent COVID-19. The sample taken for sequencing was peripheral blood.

The CDR3 region is CASSLEDRGREKLFF. CDR3 coding DNA: TGCGCCAGCAGCTTAGAAGACAGGGGGCGTGAAAAACTGTTTTTT. This chain connects TRBV5-1 to TRBJ1-4; TRBD1 agrees at 10 bases. Unmatched junction bases numbered 5, after V lost 2 bases and J lost 7 bases. The CDR3 has 15 amino acids. CDR1 SGHRS and CDR2 YFSETQ come from the germline V gene. The full variable domain, with the rest looked up from reference TRBV5-1 and TRBJ1-4, is KAGVTQTPRYLIKTRGQQVTLSCSPISGHRSVSWYQQTPGQGLQFLFEYFSETQRNKGNFPGRFSGRQFSNSRSEMNVSTLELGDSALYLCASSLEDRGREKLFFGSGTQLSVL.